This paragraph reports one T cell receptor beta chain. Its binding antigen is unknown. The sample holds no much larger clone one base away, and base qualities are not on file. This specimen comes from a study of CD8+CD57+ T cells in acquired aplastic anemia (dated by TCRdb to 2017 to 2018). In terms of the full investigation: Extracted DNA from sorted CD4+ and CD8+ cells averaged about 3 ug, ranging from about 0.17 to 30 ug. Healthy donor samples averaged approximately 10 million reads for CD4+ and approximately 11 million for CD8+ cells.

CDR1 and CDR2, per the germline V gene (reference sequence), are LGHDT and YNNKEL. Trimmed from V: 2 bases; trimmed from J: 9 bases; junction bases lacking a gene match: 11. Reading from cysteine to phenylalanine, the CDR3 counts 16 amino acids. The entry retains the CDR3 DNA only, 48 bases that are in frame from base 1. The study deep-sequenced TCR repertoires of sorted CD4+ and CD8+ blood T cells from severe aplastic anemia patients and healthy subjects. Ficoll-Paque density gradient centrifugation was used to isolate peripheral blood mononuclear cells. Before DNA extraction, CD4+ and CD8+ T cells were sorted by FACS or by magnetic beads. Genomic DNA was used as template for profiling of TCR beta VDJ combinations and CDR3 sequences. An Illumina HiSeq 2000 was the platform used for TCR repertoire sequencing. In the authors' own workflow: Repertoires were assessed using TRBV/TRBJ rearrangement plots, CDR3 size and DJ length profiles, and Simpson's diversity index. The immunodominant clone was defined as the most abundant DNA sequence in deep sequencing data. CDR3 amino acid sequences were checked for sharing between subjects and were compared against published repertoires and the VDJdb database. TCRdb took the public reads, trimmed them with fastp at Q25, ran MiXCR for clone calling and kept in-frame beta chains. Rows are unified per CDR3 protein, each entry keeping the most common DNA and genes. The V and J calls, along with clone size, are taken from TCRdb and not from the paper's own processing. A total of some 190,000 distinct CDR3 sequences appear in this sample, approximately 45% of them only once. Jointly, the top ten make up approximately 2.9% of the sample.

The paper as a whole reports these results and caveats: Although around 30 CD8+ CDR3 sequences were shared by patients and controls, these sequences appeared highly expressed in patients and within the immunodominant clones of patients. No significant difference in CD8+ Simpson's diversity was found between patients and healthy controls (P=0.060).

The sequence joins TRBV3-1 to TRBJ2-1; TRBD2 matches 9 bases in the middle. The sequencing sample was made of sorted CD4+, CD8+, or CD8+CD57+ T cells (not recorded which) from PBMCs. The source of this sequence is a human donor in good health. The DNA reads TGTGCCAGCAGCCAACGGGCGGCGGGAGGGCCAGGTGAGCAGTTCTTC. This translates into CASSQRAAGGPGEQFF.